This TCR beta chain derives from a study of cytomegalovirus exposure and HLA in healthy donors. CDR3 length: 15 residues. CDR1 is MNHNS and CDR2 is SASEGT in the germline V gene. Trimming at V came to 3 bases and at J to 1 base, leaving 6 bases not matched to a gene. Comments on this clone: No antigen is known for it.

The primer mix had 60 Vbeta and 13 Jbeta primers. Clones were sequenced by immunoSEQ multiplex PCR, and TCRdb holds only the in-frame ones, with some missing. This table holds some 94,000 clones, over 75% found once. There were likely unrecorded immune exposures, though donors were nominally healthy when sampled. Overall study results and limits: An apparent linkage of common viral pathogens to several of the most significant clusters emerged in a later analysis. Over 15,000 TCR beta sequences were associated with HLA alleles at 0.05 false discovery rate in a later analysis. Later examination showed HLA-associated TCR beta chains had greater clonal expansion than equally common others.

Sequencing was performed on PBMCs. The origin of this receptor is a man in his forties in good health and CMV-seronegative. The chain is built from TRBV6-1 and TRBJ2-7, with TRBD2 identical over 7 bases. CDR3 bases: TGTGCCAGCAGTGATGGGGGAGGGAGATCCTACGAGCAGTACTTC. This translates into CASSDGGGRSYEQYF.